A single sample gave rise to the 23 T cell receptor beta chains below, sequenced in a study of T cell changes during pregnancy in multiple sclerosis. Assay used: immunoSEQ multiplex PCR; TCRdb lists only in-frame clones, some missing. The sample has more than 40,000 clones, roughly 94% seen once; the top ten hold around 0.6%. Sequencing used CD4+ T cells from peripheral blood mononuclear cells, obtained in the second trimester of pregnancy. The receptors shown here come from a female donor with multiple sclerosis, enrolled in a pregnancy study.

This sequence joins TRBV7-9 and TRBJ1-2; TRBD1 matches at 7 bases. This CDR3 spans 14 amino acids. CDR1 and CDR2 (germline): SEHNR, FQNEAQ (reference sequence). V lost 2 bases, J lost 4 bases, and 4 bases stayed unmatched. CDR3 nucleotide sequence: TGTGCCAGCAGCTTAAGGGGGACAGTCTATGGCTACACCTTC. This gives the protein CASSLRGTVYGYTF. Using reference TRBV7-9 and TRBJ1-2 for the parts outside the CDR3, the full variable domain is DTGVSQNPRHKITKRGQNVTFRCDPISEHNRLYWYRQTLGQGPEFLTYFQNEAQLEKSRLLSDRFSAERPKGSFSTLEIQRTEQGDSAMYLCASSLRGTVYGYTFGSGTRLTVV.

This clone was observed once. This chain links TRBV9 with TRBJ1-6; 8 nucleotides align to TRBD1. V gave up 4 bases and J gave up 7 bases; unmatched junction bases: 4. Germline V gene lookup returns CDR1 SGDLS and CDR2 YYNGEE. CDR3 length equals 14 residues. CDR3 in amino acids: CASSFRDRNSPLHF. The CDR3 nucleotides read TGTGCCAGCAGCTTCCGGGACAGGAATTCACCCCTCCACTTT. Combining the CDR3 with reference TRBV9 and TRBJ1-6 gives the whole variable domain DSGVTQTPKHLITATGQRVTLRCSPRSGDLSVYWYQQSLDQGLQFLIQYYNGEERAKGNILERFSAQQFPDLHSELNLSSLELGDSALYFCASSFRDRNSPLHFGNGTRLTVT.

This clone has only a few counts. V gene TRBV19 combines with J gene TRBJ2-1; D perhaps matches TRBD2 (6 bases). Trimming stripped 6 bases from V and 0 bases from J, with 15 bases between. This CDR3 spans 16 amino acids. Per the germline V gene, CDR1 is LNHDA and CDR2 is SQIVND (reference sequence). This chain's CDR3 is CASRRRAVSSYNEQFF. DNA of the CDR3: TGTGCCAGTAGGAGGAGGGCAGTAAGCTCCTACAATGAGCAGTTCTTC.

The chain is built from TRBV9 and TRBJ2-2, with TRBD2 identical over 8 bases. With V trimmed by 0 bases and J by 4 bases, 5 bases remained unmatched. The CDR3 consists of 16 residues. Germline V CDR1 and CDR2: SGDLS, YYNGEE. CDR3 sequence reads: CASSVGAGGATGELFF. CDR3 nucleotide sequence: TGTGCCAGCAGCGTAGGGGCGGGGGGCGCCACCGGGGAGCTGTTTTTT.

J is TRBJ2-7 and V is TRBV18; TRBD1 aligns across 8 bases. Germline V gene sequence: CDR1 KGHSH, CDR2 LQKENI. V lost 4 bases and J lost 9; bases outside the gene matches: 2. The CDR3 sequence is 11 residues long. The CDR3 nucleotides are TGTGCCAGCTCACTAACAGGGGGGCAGTACTTC. The encoded protein is CASSLTGGQYF.

CDR3 sequence reads: CASSEFGSRGNQPQHF. In DNA form, the CDR3 reads TGTGCCAGCAGTGAATTCGGGTCCCGGGGCAATCAGCCCCAGCATTTT. The rearrangement links TRBV25-1 to TRBJ1-5, with D uncertain. V was trimmed by 1 base and J by 2 bases, leaving 12 bases between them. Germline lookup yields CDR1 MGHDK and CDR2 SYGVNS. The CDR3 is 16 amino acids.

The chain joins TRBV11-2 to TRBJ2-7, with D maybe TRBD2 (6 bases). CDR1 is SGHAT, CDR2 FQNNGV, per germline. The CDR3 runs to 15 residues. The V and J ends lost 1 base and 6 bases respectively, with 16 bases between them. In DNA form, the CDR3 reads TGTGCCAGCAGCTTAGGGGTGCGGGGTATCTCCGAGCAGTACTTC. Translated: CASSLGVRGISEQYF. Combining the CDR3 with reference TRBV11-2 and TRBJ2-7 gives the whole variable domain EAGVAQSPRYKIIEKRQSVAFWCNPISGHATLYWYQQILGQGPKLLIQFQNNGVVDDSQLPKDRFSAERLKGVDSTLKIQPAKLEDSAVYLCASSLGVRGISEQYFGPGTRLTVT.

V usage is TRBV9 and J usage is TRBJ2-6; D not certain. The CDR3 has 13 amino acids. Germline lookup yields CDR1 SGDLS and CDR2 YYNGEE. With 7 bases removed from V and 0 bases from J, the gap between germline ends came to 5 bases. In DNA form, the CDR3 reads TGTGCCAGCGTTAGCTCTGGGGCCAACGTCCTGACTTTC. Protein product: CASVSSGANVLTF.

The rearrangement uses TRBV15 and TRBJ1-6, with a possible D match to TRBD1 (5 bases). Germline CDR1 LNHNV, CDR2 YYDKDF (reference sequence). The CDR3 sequence is 14 residues long. Trimming shortened V by 6 bases and J by 10 bases, and 16 bases separated the two germline ends. The CDR3: CATSLGGDGSPLHF. CDR3 in DNA: TGTGCCACCAGTCTCGGGGGGGATGGCTCACCCCTCCACTTT.

The V and J genes are TRBV7-2 and TRBJ1-4; the D gene is possibly TRBD1 (5 bases). There are 15 residues in the CDR3. CDR1 is SGHTA, CDR2 FQGNSA, per germline. Trimming removed 1 base at V and 3 bases at J, with 9 bases between. The CDR3 region has the DNA TGTGCCAGCAGCTTAGGTGGACAATCTAATGAAAAACTGTTTTTT. Its protein product is CASSLGGQSNEKLFF.

The chain carries TRBV4-3 and TRBJ2-5; D is possibly TRBD2 (7 bases). V was cut by 1 base and J by 2 bases, with 11 bases left in between. Per germline, CDR1 LGHNA and CDR2 YSLEER. The CDR3 totals 15 residues. In DNA form, the CDR3 reads TGCGCCAGCAGCCAAGGTCGGGGGGCGCAAGAGACCCAGTACTTC. It translates to CASSQGRGAQETQYF.

The chain recombines TRBV5-6 with TRBJ1-5, with TRBD1 matching over 7 bases. The CDR3 runs 15 residues. J gave up 0 bases and V 2 bases, and 2 bases lay outside the gene matches. The V gene's germline CDR1 is SGHDT and CDR2 YYEEEE. The CDR3 DNA reads TGTGCCAGCAGCTTACAGGGGAATAGCAATCAGCCCCAGCATTTT. Residues: CASSLQGNSNQPQHF.

CDR3 protein: CASSLRRSSYNSPLHF. The CDR3 DNA is TGTGCCAGCAGCTTACGGAGGAGCTCCTATAATTCACCCCTCCACTTT. The chain is built from TRBV11-1 and TRBJ1-6; D is unclear. V lost 2 bases, J lost 0 bases, and 8 bases lay in between. The germline gives CDR1 SGHAT, CDR2 FQDESV (reference sequence). This CDR3 has 16 amino acids.

V gene TRBV21-1 combines with J gene TRBJ1-5; the DNA was not compared with TRBD1, the D call given in the table. TRBV21-1 is a documented pseudogene. The CDR3 covers 13 residues. The CDR3 loop is CATNEGASQPQHF. As DNA, the CDR3 is TGTGCCACTAACGAGGGGGCTAGCCAGCCCCAGCATTTT.

The chain has TRBV15 and TRBJ2-7, with a weak D call TRBD2 (6 bases). The ends were cut back, 8 bases at V and 7 bases at J, with 21 bases in the middle. This CDR3 has 14 residues. Germline V gives CDR1 LNHNV, CDR2 YYDKDF (reference sequence). As DNA, the CDR3 is TGTGCCACCGGGCAAGGAGGGACCGACTGGGAGCAGTACTTC. Protein: CATGQGGTDWEQYF.

The gene calls are TRBV7-2 and TRBJ1-3; D unclear. Trimming removed 8 bases at V and 0 bases at J, with 8 bases between. CDR1 is SGHTA and CDR2 is FQGNSA in the germline V gene. This CDR3 spans 13 amino acids. This CDR3 reads CASHDFSGNTIYF. CDR3 DNA: TGTGCCAGCCACGACTTCTCTGGAAACACCATATATTTT.

The rearrangement links TRBV7-2 to TRBJ1-2; perhaps TRBD1 as D (5 bases). There are 16 residues in the CDR3. Germline CDR1 and CDR2: SGHTA and FQGNSA. The ends were cut back, 5 bases at V and 0 bases at J, with 16 bases in the middle. The CDR3 region is CASSGGWGSTNYGYTF. The DNA for the CDR3 is TGTGCCAGCAGCGGCGGTTGGGGCAGTACTAACTATGGCTACACCTTC.

The chain has TRBV6-6 and TRBJ2-4; no firm D call. The CDR3 is 14 amino acids. The V end was cut by 0 bases, the J end by 7 bases, with 10 bases between. Germline V gives CDR1 MNHNY, CDR2 SVGAGI (reference sequence). The CDR3 nucleotides are TGTGCCAGCAGTTACTCGATGGTTCAGAACATTCAGTACTTC. Translating gives CASSYSMVQNIQYF.

The table lists this clone with a count of one. V usage is TRBV21-1 and J usage is TRBJ2-5; TRBD2 reflects the table's D call only, with no check against the DNA. TRBV21-1 is a listed pseudogene. The CDR3 covers 19 residues. Here the CDR3 DNA reads TGTGCCAGCAGCAAGGGGTGGGGACTAGCGGGGGGCCGGAAGGAGACCCAGTACTTC. It codes for CASSKGWGLAGGRKETQYF.

The chain uses TRBV5-4 and TRBJ2-2; 7 positions agree with TRBD1. V trimming: 4 bases; J trimming: 0 bases; junction bases outside the gene matches: 6. Germline CDR1 and CDR2: SGHNT and YYREEE (reference sequence). This CDR3 region has 16 residues. CDR3 DNA: TGTGCCAGCAGCCCTAACAGGGGTCCGAACACCGGGGAGCTGTTTTTT. This translates into CASSPNRGPNTGELFF.

The chain combines TRBV25-1 with TRBJ2-5; D is ambiguous. Germline CDR1 is MGHDK and CDR2 is SYGVNS. Trimming left V 5 bases short and J 1 base short, with 8 bases between. The CDR3 consists of 13 residues. The CDR3 loop is CASSRTVQETQYF. The CDR3 nucleotides are TGTGCCAGCAGTCGCACAGTCCAAGAGACCCAGTACTTC.

J is TRBJ2-5 and V is TRBV10-3, with 8 bases fitting TRBD2. This CDR3 region has 17 residues. CDR1 is ENHRY, CDR2 SYGVKD, per germline. V gave up 2 bases and J gave up 2 bases; unmatched junction bases: 10. In DNA form, the CDR3 reads TGTGCCATCAGTGAGGTCGAATGGGGGACTAGACAAGAGACCCAGTACTTC. Translation: CAISEVEWGTRQETQYF.

V and J are TRBV5-4 and TRBJ2-3, with 7 bases matching TRBD2. This CDR3 has 14 residues. Trimming took 4 bases from V and 5 from J; bases not matched to a gene: 7. Germline V gene lookup returns CDR1 SGHNT and CDR2 YYREEE (reference sequence). CDR3: CASSRPGLRDTQYF. DNA for the CDR3: TGTGCCAGCAGCCGGCCGGGACTAAGAGATACGCAGTATTTT.